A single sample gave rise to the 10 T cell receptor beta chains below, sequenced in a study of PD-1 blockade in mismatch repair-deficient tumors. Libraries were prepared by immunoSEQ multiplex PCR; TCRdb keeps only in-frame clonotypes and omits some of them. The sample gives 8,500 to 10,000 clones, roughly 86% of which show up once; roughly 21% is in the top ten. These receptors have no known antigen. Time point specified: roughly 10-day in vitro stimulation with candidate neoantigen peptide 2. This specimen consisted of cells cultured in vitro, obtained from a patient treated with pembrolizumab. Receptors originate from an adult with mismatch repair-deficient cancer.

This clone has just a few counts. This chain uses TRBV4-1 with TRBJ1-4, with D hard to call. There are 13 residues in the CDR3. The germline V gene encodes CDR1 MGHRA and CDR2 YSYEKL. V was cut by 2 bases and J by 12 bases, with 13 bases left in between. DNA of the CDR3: TGCGCCAGCAGCCAACTGAGGTCGGTACAACTGTTTTTT. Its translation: CASSQLRSVQLFF.

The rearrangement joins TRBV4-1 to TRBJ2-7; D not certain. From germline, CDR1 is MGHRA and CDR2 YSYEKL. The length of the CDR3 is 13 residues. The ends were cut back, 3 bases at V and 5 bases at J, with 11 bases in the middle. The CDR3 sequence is CASSQHERDEQYF. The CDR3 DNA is TGCGCCAGCAGCCAGCACGAACGGGACGAGCAGTACTTC.

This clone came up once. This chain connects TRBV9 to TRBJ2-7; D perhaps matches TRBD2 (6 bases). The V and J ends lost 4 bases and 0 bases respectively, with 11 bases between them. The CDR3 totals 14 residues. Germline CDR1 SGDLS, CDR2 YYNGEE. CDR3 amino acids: CASSIYGSSYEQYF. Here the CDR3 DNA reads TGTGCCAGCAGCATCTACGGGAGCTCCTACGAGCAGTACTTC.

The CDR3 DNA is TGTGCCAGCAGTGAATTCGATAGCACAGATACGCAGTATTTT. Protein sequence: CASSEFDSTDTQYF. The chain has TRBV25-1 and TRBJ2-3; no reliable D call. From germline, CDR1 is MGHDK and CDR2 SYGVNS. V lost 1 base and J 0 bases, leaving 5 bases between the germline ends. This CDR3 is built from 14 residues.

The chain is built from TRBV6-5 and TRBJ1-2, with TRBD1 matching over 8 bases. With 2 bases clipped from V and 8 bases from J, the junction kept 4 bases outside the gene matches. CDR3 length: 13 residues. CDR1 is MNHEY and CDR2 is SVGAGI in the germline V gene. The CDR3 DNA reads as TGTGCCAGCAGTTACCGGGACAGGTCCGGCTACACCTTC. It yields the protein CASSYRDRSGYTF.

In DNA, the CDR3 is TGTGCCAGCAGCTTAGACCTCGGGCGGGTCTCCTACAATGAGCAGTTCTTC. Its protein product is CASSLDLGRVSYNEQFF. The chain links TRBV7-2 to TRBJ2-1; perhaps TRBD2 as D (5 bases). Germline loops: CDR1 SGHTA, CDR2 FQGNSA. CDR3 length equals 17 residues. V shed 1 base and J shed 0 bases, with 13 bases lying between them.

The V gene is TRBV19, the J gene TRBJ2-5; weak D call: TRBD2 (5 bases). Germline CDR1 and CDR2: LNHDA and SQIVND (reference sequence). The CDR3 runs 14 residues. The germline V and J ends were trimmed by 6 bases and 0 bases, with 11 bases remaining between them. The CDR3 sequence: CASRDPGYQETQYF. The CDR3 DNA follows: TGTGCCAGTAGGGACCCGGGATACCAAGAGACCCAGTACTTC. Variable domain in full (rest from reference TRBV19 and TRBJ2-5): DGGITQSPKYLFRKEGQNVTLSCEQNLNHDAMYWYRQDPGQGLRLIYYSQIVNDFQKGDIAEGYSVSREKKESFPLTVTSAQKNPTAFYLCASRDPGYQETQYFGPGTRLLVL.

The CDR3 region is CSVEAGRSGNTIYF. DNA for the CDR3: TGCAGCGTTGAGGCAGGGCGCTCTGGAAACACCATATATTTT. V and J are TRBV29-1 and TRBJ1-3; tentative D call: TRBD1 (5 bases). Germline-derived CDR1 and CDR2 are SQVTM and ANQGSEA. CDR3 length equals 14 residues. The V and J ends lost 3 bases and 0 bases respectively, with 9 bases between them.

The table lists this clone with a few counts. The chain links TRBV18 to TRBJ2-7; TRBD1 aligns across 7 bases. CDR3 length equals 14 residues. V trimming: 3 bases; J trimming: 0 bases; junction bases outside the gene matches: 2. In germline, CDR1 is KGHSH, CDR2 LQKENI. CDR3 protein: CASSPGTASYEQYF. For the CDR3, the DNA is TGTGCCAGCTCACCCGGGACAGCCTCCTACGAGCAGTACTTC.

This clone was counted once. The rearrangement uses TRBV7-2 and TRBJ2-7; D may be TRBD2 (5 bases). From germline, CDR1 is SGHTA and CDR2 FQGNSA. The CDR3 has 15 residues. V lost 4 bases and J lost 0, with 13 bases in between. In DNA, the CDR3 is TGTGCCAGCAGCTACTCGGACTGGAGCTCCTACGAGCAGTACTTC. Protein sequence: CASSYSDWSSYEQYF.